Presented here are 18 T cell receptor beta chains from one specimen sequenced in a study of blood T cell repertoires in COVID-19. Assay used: immunoSEQ multiplex PCR; TCRdb lists only in-frame clones, some missing. The profile shows about 200,000 clones, 75% to 90% of them singletons. The specimen was peripheral blood. The origin of the receptors is a man aged 35 to 55 with acute or convalescent COVID-19.

This chain uses TRBV29-1 with TRBJ2-3, with 9 bases lining up with TRBD1. From germline, CDR1 is SQVTM and CDR2 ANQGSEA. The CDR3 has 15 residues. With 5 bases clipped from V and 3 bases from J, the junction kept 9 bases outside the gene matches. CDR3 amino acids: CSVTLPDRGTDTQYF. Here the CDR3 DNA reads TGCAGCGTTACCCTTCCGGACAGGGGTACAGATACGCAGTATTTT.

The V call is TRBV21-1, the J call TRBJ2-3; TRBD2, the table's D call, was not compared with the DNA. TRBV21-1 is designated a pseudogene. The CDR3 extends over 15 amino acids. CDR3 loop: CASNPGLASTDTQYF. The CDR3 DNA is TGTGCCAGCAACCCGGGACTAGCGAGCACAGATACGCAGTATTTT.

This clone appeared a single time. The rearrangement uses TRBV7-2 and TRBJ1-1; perhaps TRBD1 as D (6 bases). V was shortened by 1 base and J by 1 base, with 13 bases between the two germline ends. CDR1 and CDR2 from the germline V gene are SGHTA and FQGNSA. The CDR3 is 16 amino acids. The CDR3, as DNA: TGTGCCAGCAGCTTAGTTAGGACAGTCCCGAACACTGAAGCTTTCTTT. Protein product: CASSLVRTVPNTEAFF. Combining the CDR3 with reference TRBV7-2 and TRBJ1-1 gives the whole variable domain GAGVSQSPSNKVTEKGKDVELRCDPISGHTALYWYRQSLGQGLEFLIYFQGNSAPDKSGLPSDRFSAERTGGSVSTLTIQRTQQEDSAVYLCASSLVRTVPNTEAFFGQGTRLTVV.

The chain carries TRBV20-1 and TRBJ1-2; D unclear. The germline gives CDR1 DFQATT, CDR2 SNEGSKA (reference sequence). With 2 bases removed from V and 2 bases from J, the gap between germline ends came to 3 bases. This CDR3 has 11 amino acids. The CDR3 region is CSARQNYGYTF. In DNA form, the CDR3 reads TGCAGTGCTAGACAGAACTATGGCTACACCTTC.

V gene TRBV4-3 combines with J gene TRBJ1-1, with 8 bases matching TRBD1. CDR1 LGHNA and CDR2 YSLEER come from the germline V gene. There are 14 residues in the CDR3. Germline trimming cut 4 bases from V and 4 bases from J; bases unmatched to any gene: 5. The CDR3 here is CASSPYTGGTEAFF. CDR3 DNA: TGCGCCAGCAGCCCCTACACAGGGGGCACTGAAGCTTTCTTT.

The chain couples TRBV28 to TRBJ1-1, with unresolved D. The germline V and J ends were trimmed by 1 base and 4 bases, with 7 bases remaining between them. Germline V CDR1 and CDR2: MDHEN, SYDVKM. CDR3 size: 13 residues. CDR3 loop: CASSLSTLTEAFF. The CDR3 bases are TGTGCCAGCAGTTTATCGACACTCACTGAAGCTTTCTTT.

This chain joins TRBV19 and TRBJ2-1, with TRBD2 matching 10 bases. V lost 6 bases and J lost 4; bases outside the gene matches: 6. CDR1 is LNHDA and CDR2 is SQIVND in the germline V gene (reference sequence). This CDR3 has 15 residues. CDR3 in amino acids: CASRDRAGGYNEQFF. DNA of the CDR3: TGTGCCAGTAGGGACCGAGCGGGGGGGTACAATGAGCAGTTCTTC.

The chain combines TRBV7-9 with TRBJ1-3, with D tentatively TRBD1 (6 bases). CDR1 and CDR2 (germline): SEHNR, FQNEAQ (reference sequence). CDR3 length equals 17 residues. With 5 bases removed from V and 1 base from J, the gap between germline ends came to 18 bases. In DNA, the CDR3 is TGTGCCAGCAGCCCCCTTCTGGACAGTCCTTCTGGAAACACCATATATTTT. Amino acid sequence: CASSPLLDSPSGNTIYF.

The chain combines TRBV29-1 with TRBJ1-5; the D gene is possibly TRBD1 (6 bases). This CDR3 contains 13 residues. V was pared by 4 bases and J by 5 bases, with 12 bases between. Germline V gene data show CDR1 as SQVTM and CDR2 as ANQGSEA. Here the CDR3 reads CSVAAGADQPQHF. DNA for the CDR3: TGCAGCGTTGCGGCGGGGGCGGATCAGCCCCAGCATTTT.

The chain has TRBV3-1 (or the pseudogene TRBV3-2) and TRBJ1-3; D is perhaps TRBD1 (5 bases). V lost 1 base and J 4 bases, leaving 8 bases between the germline ends. This CDR3 spans 14 amino acids. From germline, CDR1 is LGHDT and CDR2 YNNKEL (reference sequence). The CDR3 bases are TGTGCCAGCAGCCAAGCAGGGTCCGGAAACACCATATATTTT. Protein sequence: CASSQAGSGNTIYF.

This chain links TRBV6-2 or TRBV6-3 with TRBJ1-5; 9 nucleotides agree with TRBD1. This CDR3 region has 16 residues. Germline V gives CDR1 MNHEY, CDR2 SVGEGT. The junction had 7 bases not matched to a gene; V was cut back by 5 bases and J by 2 bases. CDR3 loop: CASSHYRDRGNQPQHF. In nucleotides, the CDR3 is TGTGCCAGCAGTCACTACCGGGACAGGGGCAATCAGCCCCAGCATTTT.

This clone was observed a single time. V usage is TRBV19 and J usage is TRBJ2-3; 8 bases are a match to TRBD1. Germline-derived CDR1 and CDR2 are LNHDA and SQIVND (reference sequence). The CDR3 has 15 amino acids. V dropped 4 bases and J dropped 3; count of bases not matched to a gene: 6. The CDR3 sequence: CASSRSDRGTDTQYF. DNA of the CDR3: TGTGCCAGTAGTAGAAGTGACAGGGGTACAGATACGCAGTATTTT. Variable domain in full (rest from reference TRBV19 and TRBJ2-3): DGGITQSPKYLFRKEGQNVTLSCEQNLNHDAMYWYRQDPGQGLRLIYYSQIVNDFQKGDIAEGYSVSREKKESFPLTVTSAQKNPTAFYLCASSRSDRGTDTQYFGPGTRLTVL.

V and J are TRBV6-5 and TRBJ2-3; 10 bases are shared with TRBD1. Unmatched junction bases numbered 2, after V lost 8 bases and J lost 3 bases. This CDR3 has 13 residues. The germline V gene has CDR1 MNHEY and CDR2 SVGAGI. CDR3 nucleotide sequence: TGTGCCAGCGGGACAGGGGCAACAGATACGCAGTATTTT. Its protein product is CASGTGATDTQYF.

The rearrangement links TRBV5-4 to TRBJ2-5; 11 bases fit TRBD2. This CDR3 is built from 16 residues. Trimming took 6 bases from V and 4 from J; bases not matched to a gene: 11. CDR1 is SGHNT, CDR2 YYREEE, per germline (reference sequence). The CDR3 bases are TGTGCCAGCAAGGGCCTAGCGGGGGGCGAGACAGAGACCCAGTACTTC. This sequence encodes CASKGLAGGETETQYF.

The chain links TRBV28 to TRBJ2-5; TRBD1 matches 8 bases. J lost 1 base, V lost 6 bases, and 4 bases had no gene match. The CDR3 length is 14 residues. The V gene's germline CDR1 is MDHEN and CDR2 SYDVKM. CDR3 in DNA: TGTGCCAGCAGCCCAGGGGGCCTCCAAGAGACCCAGTACTTC. It encodes CASSPGGLQETQYF.

The rearrangement links TRBV11-2 to TRBJ2-5, with TRBD2 matching 12 bases. The CDR3 has 17 residues. Germline V CDR1 and CDR2: SGHAT, FQNNGV. J gave up 4 bases and V 5 bases, and 11 bases lay outside the gene matches. The CDR3 reads CASSPRLAGGGAETQYF. In DNA, the CDR3 is TGTGCCAGCAGCCCTAGGCTAGCGGGGGGGGGCGCAGAGACCCAGTACTTC.

CDR3 sequence (DNA): TGTGCCAGCAGTTACAACACCCTCCAAGAGACCCAGTACTTC. Translated, it gives CASSYNTLQETQYF. This chain connects TRBV6-2 or TRBV6-3 to TRBJ2-5; D remains ambiguous. Deletions cut 2 bases from V and 1 base from J, with 8 bases between. The CDR3 has 14 residues. Looked up from germline, CDR1 is MNHEY and CDR2 is SVGEGT.

This clone was picked up one time. This chain joins TRBV13 and TRBJ2-1; the D gene is possibly TRBD2 (7 bases). Per germline, CDR1 PRHDT and CDR2 FYEKMQ (reference sequence). Trimming left V 5 bases short and J 5 bases short, with 19 bases between. There are 16 residues in the CDR3. CDR3: CASSPVGGGYDNEQFF. CDR3 coding DNA: TGTGCCAGCAGCCCAGTGGGAGGGGGTTATGACAATGAGCAGTTCTTC.